The 25 T cell receptor beta chains presented below share a single source sample, sequenced in a study of blood T cells in healthy people across ages. Through a sample-barcoded 5' primer and a J-beta primer mix, a second PCR was run for roughly 6 to 12 cycles. TCRdb fed the 5' RACE reads into MiXCR, producing one record per CDR3 protein. Of approximately 960,000 distinct CDR3 sequences in the sample, approximately 32% were seen once. These data were also reused for a study on T cells of mothers and their children.

Sequences were obtained from blood. The receptors originated from a woman aged 40 to 55 in good health.

V usage is TRBV7-8 and J usage is TRBJ2-3; 8 nucleotides line up with TRBD2. CDR1 and CDR2 from the germline V gene are SGHVS and FQNEAQ. With V trimmed by 5 bases and J by 8 bases, 18 bases remained unmatched. CDR3 length: 17 residues. CDR3 in DNA: TGTGCCAGCAGCCAGCGCGGGCAACGGGGGGGACTGGCTACGCAGTATTTT. This codes for CASSQRGQRGGLATQYF. The variable domain in full, completed from reference TRBV7-8 and TRBJ2-3, reads GAGVSQSPRYKVAKRGQDVALRCDPISGHVSLFWYQQALGQGPEFLTYFQNEAQLDKSGLPSDRFFAERPEGSVSTLKIQRTQQEDSAVYLCASSQRGQRGGLATQYFGPGTRLTVL.

This clonotype was recorded at least ten times. The chain is built from TRBV2 and TRBJ2-7; no clear D gene. Trimming pared 4 bases from V and 3 bases from J, leaving 16 bases between. Germline V gives CDR1 SNHLY, CDR2 FYNNEI. The CDR3 loop spans 15 amino acids. For the CDR3, the DNA is TGTGCCAGCAGTGGACCAGGTAGGGTAGGCTACGAGCAGTACTTC. Protein: CASSGPGRVGYEQYF.

This clonotype was detected only once. The rearrangement uses TRBV3-1 and TRBJ2-1, with 10 positions matching TRBD2. CDR3 length equals 15 residues. CDR1 LGHDT and CDR2 YNNKEL come from the germline V gene (reference sequence). The V gene end was trimmed by 3 bases and the J gene end by 7 bases; junction bases not matched to a gene: 6. The CDR3 region has the DNA TGTGCCAGCAGCCAGCCCAGCGGGGGGGGGAATGAGCAGTTCTTC. Translation gives CASSQPSGGGNEQFF.

V is TRBV21-1 and J is TRBJ2-5; the table's D call, TRBD2, has no DNA check behind it. TRBV21-1 is given as a pseudogene. The CDR3 loop spans 16 amino acids. The CDR3 loop is CASSRRGGGTQETQYF. The CDR3 DNA follows: TGTGCCAGCAGCAGAAGGGGCGGGGGGACTCAAGAGACCCAGTACTTC.

This chain links TRBV6-5 with TRBJ1-6; the D gene is possibly TRBD1 (5 bases). Germline V gives CDR1 MNHEY, CDR2 SVGAGI. The CDR3 sequence is 13 residues long. The V gene lost 2 bases and the J gene lost 14 bases, with 13 bases spanning the gap. The CDR3 DNA reads as TGTGCCAGCAGTTACAGGGACGGTCGAGCCCTCCACTTT. It is translated as CASSYRDGRALHF.

This clonotype was seen only a few times. The CDR3 protein is CSVEGQSPDTQYF. For the CDR3, the DNA is TGCAGCGTTGAGGGGCAAAGCCCAGATACGCAGTATTTT. The chain has TRBV29-1 and TRBJ2-3; D is possibly TRBD1 (5 bases). The CDR3 spans 13 residues. Germline V gene sequence: CDR1 SQVTM, CDR2 ANQGSEA. V was pared by 3 bases and J by 4 bases, with 11 bases between.

This rearrangement joins TRBV5-1 to TRBJ2-5, with no clear D. Germline loops: CDR1 SGHRS, CDR2 YFSETQ. This CDR3 has 14 amino acids. With 0 bases removed from V and 9 bases from J, the gap between germline ends came to 15 bases. The CDR3 region has the DNA TGCGCCAGCAGCTTGGGGCCAGGCGCCGAGGCCCAGTACTTC. Translating gives CASSLGPGAEAQYF.

Many counts were recorded for this clonotype. This chain connects TRBV4-3 to TRBJ2-3, with D possibly matching TRBD1 (5 bases). The CDR3 is 16 amino acids. The germline V gene encodes CDR1 LGHNA and CDR2 YSLEER. The V gene lost 1 base and the J gene lost 2 bases, with 13 bases spanning the gap. CDR3 sequence reads: CASSQVDKQNTDTQYF. CDR3 sequence (DNA): TGCGCCAGCAGCCAAGTGGACAAACAGAACACAGATACGCAGTATTTT.

This clonotype was recorded many times. J is TRBJ2-3 and V is TRBV10-3; the D call may be TRBD1 or TRBD2 (5 bases each). Trimming stripped 9 bases from V and 0 bases from J, with 10 bases between. This CDR3 has 13 residues. Per germline, CDR1 ENHRY and CDR2 SYGVKD. The CDR3 bases are TGTGCCATTAGCCGGGACAGCACAGATACGCAGTATTTT. It yields the protein CAISRDSTDTQYF.

In its sample, this clonotype was seen a few times. One end of the junction is discordant with germline, which a read error may explain. The genes are TRBV4-1 and TRBJ2-7, with TRBD1 matching 10 bases. From germline, CDR1 is MGHRA and CDR2 YSYEKL. The CDR3 consists of 16 residues. The CDR3, as DNA: TGCGCCAGCAGCCAAGATTGGGACAGGGGATACTACGTGCAGTACTTC. It yields the protein CASSQDWDRGYYVQYF.

The chain links TRBV29-1 to TRBJ2-3, with TRBD1 identical over 7 bases. The CDR3 has 14 amino acids. V trimming: 3 bases; J trimming: 4 bases; junction bases outside the gene matches: 7. Germline V gene sequence: CDR1 SQVTM, CDR2 ANQGSEA. The CDR3: CSVDNRGSPDTQYF. CDR3 bases: TGCAGCGTTGACAACAGGGGAAGCCCAGATACGCAGTATTTT.

For this clonotype: This could be a read error, since a much larger clone is one nucleotide away. This chain joins TRBV9 and TRBJ2-5; 7 nucleotides line up with TRBD2. Losses at the gene ends were 3 bases for V and 5 bases for J; bases not matched to a gene: 4. Germline CDR1 SGDLS, CDR2 YYNGEE. The CDR3 has 13 amino acids. DNA for the CDR3: TGTGCCAGCAGCGGGGGGAGGGCGGAGACCCAGTACTTC. This gives the protein CASSGGRAETQYF. Combining the CDR3 with reference TRBV9 and TRBJ2-5 gives the whole variable domain DSGVTQTPKHLITATGQRVTLRCSPRSGDLSVYWYQQSLDQGLQFLIQYYNGEERAKGNILERFSAQQFPDLHSELNLSSLELGDSALYFCASSGGRAETQYFGPGTRLLVL.

V gene TRBV29-1 combines with J gene TRBJ1-3, with TRBD1 matching over 9 bases. V gave up 6 bases and J gave up 0 bases; unmatched junction bases: 3. The CDR3 runs to 14 residues. Looked up from germline, CDR1 is SQVTM and CDR2 is ANQGSEA. CDR3 DNA sequence: TGCAGCGTCGAGACAGGGGGCTCTGGAAACACCATATATTTT. Amino acids: CSVETGGSGNTIYF.

The V and J genes are TRBV28 and TRBJ2-1; D is ambiguous. The CDR3 length is 15 residues. Trimming stripped 6 bases from V and 3 bases from J, with 15 bases between. CDR1 is MDHEN, CDR2 SYDVKM, per germline. The CDR3 region has the DNA TGTGCCAGCAGCCCCCCGGGTAACAACTACAATGAGCAGTTCTTC. This translates into CASSPPGNNYNEQFF.

The gene calls are TRBV5-1 and TRBJ2-7; D is perhaps TRBD1 or TRBD2 (5 bases each). This CDR3 has 16 residues. The V end lost 4 bases, the J end lost 5 bases, and 22 bases lay between the germline ends. Germline CDR1 SGHRS, CDR2 YFSETQ. In DNA, the CDR3 is TGCGCCAGCAGCGGCTCCGGGGCGACCTTTCCGAACGAGCAGTACTTC. Translated: CASSGSGATFPNEQYF.

The table lists this clonotype with many counts. This chain connects TRBV5-8 to TRBJ2-6, with 9 bases matching TRBD1. The germline gives CDR1 SGHTS, CDR2 YDEGEE. Germline trimming cut 1 base from V and 1 base from J; bases unmatched to any gene: 3. The CDR3 contains 17 residues. CDR3 sequence reads: CASSLRTGASGANVLTF. In DNA, the CDR3 is TGTGCCAGCAGCTTGAGGACAGGGGCGTCTGGGGCCAACGTCCTGACTTTC.

This chain joins TRBV7-2 and TRBJ1-1; 9 nucleotides match TRBD1. The CDR3 totals 16 residues. Germline CDR1 and CDR2: SGHTA and FQGNSA. V gave up 1 base and J gave up 3 bases; unmatched junction bases: 6. As DNA, the CDR3 is TGTGCCAGCAGCTTAGAGTTAAACAGGGGGCACACTGAAGCTTTCTTT. Its translation: CASSLELNRGHTEAFF.

This chain connects TRBV7-9 to TRBJ2-5; D remains unclear. The CDR3 is 12 residues long. Trimming took 3 bases from V and 7 from J, leaving 9 bases between them. Germline V CDR1 and CDR2: SEHNR, FQNEAQ (reference sequence). CDR3 sequence: CASSLGPGTQYF. The DNA of the CDR3 is TGTGCCAGCAGCTTGGGCCCCGGGACCCAGTACTTC.

This clonotype was recorded many times. The CDR3 spells CASSHPNEQFF. CDR3 in DNA: TGTGCCAGCAGCCACCCCAATGAGCAGTTCTTC. The chain links TRBV7-9 to TRBJ2-1, with D unclear. V dropped 5 bases and J dropped 6 bases, with 5 bases sitting between them. CDR1 and CDR2 from the germline V gene are SEHNR and FQNEAQ (reference sequence). The CDR3 is 11 amino acids.

The chain uses TRBV28 and TRBJ2-3; TRBD2 aligns across 10 bases. Looked up from germline, CDR1 is MDHEN and CDR2 is SYDVKM. V dropped 3 bases and J dropped 4; count of bases not matched to a gene: 7. This CDR3 spans 16 amino acids. In DNA form, the CDR3 reads TGTGCCAGCAGTTTCCTAAGCGGGGGGGCACCAGATACGCAGTATTTT. Translating it yields CASSFLSGGAPDTQYF.

About this clonotype itself: Its ends do not fully match the called genes, so a read error is possible. This chain uses TRBV7-2 with TRBJ2-7, with D perhaps matching TRBD2 (5 bases). Germline assignment: CDR1 SGHTA and CDR2 FQGNSA. The CDR3 is made up of 17 amino acids. The CDR3 protein is CASSLVSSAVNSYEQDF. Here the CDR3 DNA reads TGTGCCAGCAGCTTAGTCTCCTCAGCGGTTAACTCCTACGAGCAGGACTTC.

The chain combines TRBV11-2 with TRBJ1-2; D remains ambiguous. The germline V gene has CDR1 SGHAT and CDR2 FQNNGV. V lost 1 base to trimming and J lost 6 bases, with 12 bases between them. This CDR3 spans 14 amino acids. The CDR3 reads CASSLVTLRNGYTF. The CDR3 nucleotides are TGTGCCAGCAGCTTAGTGACCCTGAGAAATGGCTACACCTTC.

This clonotype showed up many times. The rearrangement joins TRBV10-3 to TRBJ2-1; D not resolved. Trimming took 0 bases from V and 5 from J, leaving 8 bases between them. The CDR3 covers 14 residues. From germline, CDR1 is ENHRY and CDR2 SYGVKD. The CDR3 bases are TGTGCCATCAGTGAGTCGATTGGGGACAATGAGCAGTTCTTC. Its translation is CAISESIGDNEQFF.

About this clonotype: Given a much more abundant clone one base away, this may be a read error. J is TRBJ2-1 and V is TRBV7-6; 7 bases fit TRBD1. Germline V gene data show CDR1 as SGHVS and CDR2 as FNYEAQ. The CDR3 spans 16 residues. This CDR3 is CAGSLVGQASYNEQFF. The CDR3 DNA reads as TGTGCCGGCAGCTTAGTAGGACAGGCATCCTACAATGAGCAGTTCTTC.

This clonotype was detected many times. The genes are TRBV10-3 and TRBJ2-5; D may be TRBD1 or TRBD2 (5 bases each). Germline V gives CDR1 ENHRY, CDR2 SYGVKD. The V end lost 3 bases, the J end lost 5 bases, and 16 bases lay between the germline ends. The CDR3 runs to 15 residues. CDR3 DNA: TGTGCCATCAGTGACCTCGGCATGGGGACGGAGACCCAGTACTTC. As protein: CAISDLGMGTETQYF.